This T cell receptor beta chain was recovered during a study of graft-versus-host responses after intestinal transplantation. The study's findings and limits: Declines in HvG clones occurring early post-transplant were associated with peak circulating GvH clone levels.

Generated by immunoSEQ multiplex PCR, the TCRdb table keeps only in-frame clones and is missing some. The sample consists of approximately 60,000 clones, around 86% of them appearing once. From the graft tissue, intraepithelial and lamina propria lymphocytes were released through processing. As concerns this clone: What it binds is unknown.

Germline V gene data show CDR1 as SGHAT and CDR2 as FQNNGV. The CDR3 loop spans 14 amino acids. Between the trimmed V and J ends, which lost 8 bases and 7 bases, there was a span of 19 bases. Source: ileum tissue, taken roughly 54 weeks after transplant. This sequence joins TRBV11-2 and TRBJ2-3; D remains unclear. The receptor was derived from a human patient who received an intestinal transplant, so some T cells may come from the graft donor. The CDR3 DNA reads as TGTGCCAGCCAGACGAACCTAGATAGCAATACGCAGTATTTT. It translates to CASQTNLDSNTQYF.